This T cell receptor (beta chain) was recovered during a study of blood T cells in healthy people across ages. The use of a sample-barcoded 5' primer and a J-beta primer mix characterized a second PCR of roughly 6 to 12 cycles. Each CDR3 protein gets one entry after TCRdb re-called the 5' RACE reads with MiXCR. Here the sample spans over 600,000 distinct CDR3 sequences, 20% to 25% being singletons. Ten or more counts support this clonotype. Germline V gene lookup returns CDR1 LGHNA and CDR2 YNFKEQ. V lost 0 bases to trimming and J lost 5 bases, with 10 bases between them. This CDR3 is 14 amino acids long.

The source is a man in his sixties or seventies in good health. The chain combines TRBV4-2 with TRBJ2-5; unclear D gene. The sequenced sample was blood. This chain's CDR3 is CASSQDLSRETQYF. The CDR3 nucleotides are TGTGCCAGCAGCCAAGATCTTAGTCGGGAGACCCAGTACTTC.